One sample yielded the 25 T cell receptor beta chains listed below, sequenced in a study of OX40 agonist ivuxolimab in advanced cancers. The protocol was immunoSEQ multiplex PCR, while the TCRdb copy is restricted to in-frame clones and leaves out a portion. The table lists around 60,000 clones, approximately 90% of them singletons. The sample here was CD4+ or CD8+ T cells sorted from blood, taken in a trial of the OX40 agonist ivuxolimab. Receptors were obtained from an adult with an advanced solid tumor such as melanoma, head and neck, liver or kidney cancer.

The rearrangement joins TRBV13 to TRBJ2-7, with 10 positions matching TRBD1. The CDR3 contains 14 residues. From germline, CDR1 is PRHDT and CDR2 FYEKMQ (reference sequence). The J segment lost 3 bases and the V segment lost 5 bases, leaving 4 bases of the junction unmatched. For the CDR3, the DNA is TGTGCCAGCAGCCACGGACAGGGGGGCTACGAGCAGTACTTC. This encodes CASSHGQGGYEQYF.

The V and J genes are TRBV7-9 and TRBJ1-1; 10 bases agree with TRBD1. CDR1 and CDR2 from the germline V gene are SEHNR and FQNEAQ (reference sequence). V lost 1 base and J lost 6; bases outside the gene matches: 5. CDR3 length: 15 amino acids. CDR3 sequence reads: CASSLGTGGFPEAFF. DNA for the CDR3: TGTGCCAGCAGCTTAGGGACAGGGGGATTCCCTGAAGCTTTCTTT.

This sequence joins TRBV19 and TRBJ2-6; no clear D gene. The CDR3 length is 14 residues. V lost 4 bases, J lost 0 bases, and 4 bases lay in between. Germline loops: CDR1 LNHDA, CDR2 SQIVND (reference sequence). The CDR3 reads CASSTTSGANVLTF. As DNA, the CDR3 is TGTGCCAGTAGTACTACCTCTGGGGCCAACGTCCTGACTTTC.

The J gene is TRBJ2-7, the V gene TRBV27; D may match TRBD1 or TRBD2 (10 bases each). Germline CDR1 reads MNHEY; CDR2 reads SMNVEV (reference sequence). The CDR3 runs 19 residues. V was trimmed by 2 bases and J by 0 bases, leaving 23 bases between them. The DNA of the CDR3 is TGTGCCAGCAGTTTAAGTCGGGACAGGGGACTAGCGAGCTCCTACGAGCAGTACTTC. As protein: CASSLSRDRGLASSYEQYF.

The chain joins TRBV4-1 to TRBJ2-1, with D perhaps matching TRBD2 (6 bases). This CDR3 spans 16 amino acids. Trimming shortened V by 0 bases and J by 4 bases, and 13 bases separated the two germline ends. CDR1 and CDR2 (germline): MGHRA, YSYEKL. CDR3 in amino acids: CASSQEDYPGYNEQFF. Written as DNA, the CDR3 is TGCGCCAGCAGCCAAGAGGACTACCCGGGGTACAATGAGCAGTTCTTC.

The chain is built from TRBV2 and TRBJ2-7, with D possibly being TRBD1 (6 bases). V was shortened by 0 bases and J by 4 bases, with 25 bases between the two germline ends. CDR3 length: 19 amino acids. Per germline, CDR1 SNHLY and CDR2 FYNNEI. CDR3 nucleotide sequence: TGTGCCAGCAGTGAAGCTAATCGGGCAGGGGCTTTCATCTATTACGAGCAGTACTTC. It codes for CASSEANRAGAFIYYEQYF.

The rearrangement links TRBV27 to TRBJ2-7; no definite D call. The germline CDR1 and CDR2 sequences are MNHEY and SMNVEV (reference sequence). V was clipped by 8 bases and J by 1 base, with 6 bases between them. This CDR3 spans 11 amino acids. CDR3: CASRDSYEQYF. CDR3 nucleotides: TGTGCCAGCCGAGATTCCTACGAGCAGTACTTC.

This clone was observed a single time. The chain joins TRBV4-2 to TRBJ2-5; a weak D match, TRBD1 (5 bases). With the DNA end fitting TRBJ2-7 better, the J assignment may be wrong. This CDR3 is 22 amino acids long. Per germline, CDR1 LGHNA and CDR2 YNFKEQ. CDR3 coding DNA: TGTGCCAGCAGCCAAGATTTTTACGGCCTTGTAGAGCGCTCCTACTTAAGGGGCGAGCAGTACTTC. This encodes CASSQDFYGLVERSYLRGEQYF.

Only one count was recorded for this clone. The V and J genes are TRBV7-9 and TRBJ2-7; D may correspond to TRBD1 or TRBD2 (7 bases each). Germline V gives CDR1 SEHNR, CDR2 FQNEAQ (reference sequence). This CDR3 has 15 residues. V lost 3 bases and J lost 4, with 16 bases in between. DNA of the CDR3: TGTGCCAGCAGCTTCCAGGGGCAGGGGGGGTACGAGCAGTACTTC. This encodes CASSFQGQGGYEQYF.

The count of this clone is one. This chain joins TRBV19 and TRBJ2-1; D perhaps matches TRBD2 (6 bases). The CDR3 consists of 15 residues. Per the germline V gene, CDR1 is LNHDA and CDR2 is SQIVND (reference sequence). V was clipped by 4 bases and J by 0 bases, with 10 bases between them. This chain's CDR3 is CASSNYGSSYNEQFF. DNA for the CDR3: TGTGCCAGTAGTAATTACGGGAGCTCCTACAATGAGCAGTTCTTC. Based on the CDR3 plus reference TRBV19 and TRBJ2-1, the full variable domain is DGGITQSPKYLFRKEGQNVTLSCEQNLNHDAMYWYRQDPGQGLRLIYYSQIVNDFQKGDIAEGYSVSREKKESFPLTVTSAQKNPTAFYLCASSNYGSSYNEQFFGPGTRLTVL.

The V and J genes are TRBV7-9 and TRBJ1-6, with a tentative D call TRBD1 (6 bases). With 5 bases removed from V and 5 bases from J, the gap between germline ends came to 10 bases. Germline V gene lookup returns CDR1 SEHNR and CDR2 FQNEAQ (reference sequence). The length of the CDR3 is 14 residues. The CDR3 reads CASSPQGNNSPLHF. CDR3 sequence (DNA): TGTGCCAGCAGCCCACAGGGAAATAATTCACCCCTCCACTTT.

The chain recombines TRBV2 with TRBJ1-5; the match to TRBD1 covers 8 bases. Trimming cost V 7 bases and J 11 bases; bases outside gene matches: 13. The CDR3 spans 14 residues. Looked up from germline, CDR1 is SNHLY and CDR2 is FYNNEI. The CDR3 here is CASTGTGRLSSQHF. CDR3 DNA sequence: TGTGCCAGCACCGGGACAGGACGATTATCGTCCCAGCATTTT.

V usage is TRBV4-2 and J usage is TRBJ2-7; D is unresolved. The germline CDR1 and CDR2 sequences are LGHNA and YNFKEQ. The CDR3 is 14 residues long. Trimming pared 4 bases from V and 2 bases from J, leaving 12 bases between. The CDR3 is CASSPLPAAYEQYF. In DNA form, the CDR3 reads TGTGCCAGCAGCCCGCTACCCGCAGCCTACGAGCAGTACTTC.

V and J are TRBV7-9 and TRBJ2-5; the match to TRBD1 covers 9 bases. J was trimmed by 5 bases and V by 2 bases; bases with no gene match: 6. This CDR3 contains 15 residues. CDR1 is SEHNR, CDR2 FQNEAQ, per germline (reference sequence). Here the CDR3 DNA reads TGTGCCAGCAGCTTACGACAGGGGACAGGGGAGACCCAGTACTTC. Translating it yields CASSLRQGTGETQYF.

This clone was seen a few times. V gene TRBV29-1 combines with J gene TRBJ1-2; D is ambiguous. The CDR3 is 12 residues long. The germline V and J ends were trimmed by 4 bases and 3 bases, with 9 bases remaining between them. CDR1 is SQVTM and CDR2 is ANQGSEA in the germline V gene. The CDR3 coding sequence is TGCAGCGTTGGGGAGGAGGACTATGGCTACACCTTC. It is translated as CSVGEEDYGYTF.

Points on this clone: Other DNA sequences of this sample code for an identical CDR3. This chain connects TRBV5-6 to TRBJ2-7, with a weak D call TRBD2 (6 bases). Trimming stripped 3 bases from V and 1 base from J, with 8 bases between. CDR3 size: 13 residues. The V gene's germline CDR1 is SGHDT and CDR2 YYEEEE. The DNA of the CDR3 is TGTGCCAGCAGCTGGGGGACTTCCTACGAGCAGTACTTC. It translates to CASSWGTSYEQYF.

This sequence joins TRBV7-2 and TRBJ2-7; 11 bases fit TRBD2. The CDR3 consists of 17 residues. The J segment lost 2 bases and the V segment lost 2 bases, leaving 8 bases of the junction unmatched. CDR1 SGHTA and CDR2 FQGNSA come from the germline V gene. The CDR3 bases are TGTGCCAGCAGCTTATGGAATAGCGGGAGGGTGACCTACGAGCAGTACTTC. This sequence encodes CASSLWNSGRVTYEQYF.

The chain is built from TRBV2 and TRBJ2-5; TRBD2 matches at 9 bases. V gave up 2 bases and J gave up 5 bases; unmatched junction bases: 6. The CDR3 length is 15 residues. Germline-derived CDR1 and CDR2 are SNHLY and FYNNEI. The CDR3 reads CASSELAGKVETQYF. The CDR3 DNA reads as TGTGCCAGCAGTGAACTAGCGGGAAAGGTGGAGACCCAGTACTTC.

The chain joins TRBV19 to TRBJ2-7; TRBD1 matches at 9 bases. The germline CDR1 and CDR2 sequences are LNHDA and SQIVND (reference sequence). CDR3 size: 16 residues. With 4 bases clipped from V and 1 base from J, the junction kept 8 bases outside the gene matches. The chain's CDR3 is CASSTDRDRASYEQYF. CDR3 DNA: TGTGCCAGTAGTACCGACCGGGACAGGGCGTCCTACGAGCAGTACTTC.

The CDR3 nucleotides are TGCAGCGGACTAGCGGGGGAAAACACCGGGGAGCTGTTTTTT. This translates into CSGLAGENTGELFF. J is TRBJ2-2 and V is TRBV29-1; 12 nucleotides match TRBD2. V dropped 7 bases and J dropped 2; count of bases not matched to a gene: 2. From germline, CDR1 is SQVTM and CDR2 ANQGSEA. This CDR3 has 14 residues.

CDR3 protein: CASSNWGRSSYEQYF. The CDR3, as DNA: TGCGCCAGCAGTAATTGGGGGCGAAGCTCCTACGAGCAGTACTTC. The chain couples TRBV10-2 to TRBJ2-7; TRBD1 is a possible D gene (6 bases). The V gene lost 5 bases and the J gene lost 0 bases, with 14 bases spanning the gap. The CDR3 length is 15 residues. Germline V gives CDR1 WSHSY, CDR2 SAAADI.

V is TRBV4-3 and J is TRBJ2-1; D remains unclear. Looked up from germline, CDR1 is LGHNA and CDR2 is YSLEER. Trimming cost V 3 bases and J 4 bases, with 10 bases left between them. The CDR3 runs 14 residues. The CDR3 sequence is CASSQTSAYNEQFF. In nucleotides, the CDR3 is TGCGCCAGCAGCCAGACCTCTGCATACAATGAGCAGTTCTTC.

This clone was counted once. The chain carries TRBV6-5 and TRBJ2-1, with 8 bases that match TRBD2. This CDR3 contains 14 residues. Trimming at V came to 2 bases and at J to 5 bases, leaving 2 bases not matched to a gene. Germline V gives CDR1 MNHEY, CDR2 SVGAGI. CDR3 sequence: CASSYGTSNNEQFF. The CDR3 bases are TGTGCCAGCAGTTACGGGACTAGTAACAATGAGCAGTTCTTC.

The V and J genes are TRBV4-2 and TRBJ2-1; D is unclear. The CDR3 runs to 15 residues. Trimming took off 1 base at V and 0 bases at J, with 7 bases between the two ends. Germline V lookup: CDR1 LGHNA, CDR2 YNFKEQ. The CDR3 DNA sequence: TGTGCCAGCAGCCAAGCCCTAGACTCCTACAATGAGCAGTTCTTC. Residues: CASSQALDSYNEQFF.

This rearrangement joins TRBV4-3 to TRBJ1-6; TRBD1 might be the D (5 bases). The germline V gene has CDR1 LGHNA and CDR2 YSLEER. V lost 0 bases and J lost 8, with 14 bases in between. CDR3 length equals 16 residues. CDR3 in DNA: TGCGCCAGCAGCCAAGATCGCGAAGGGGCCGATTCACCCCTCCACTTT. This encodes CASSQDREGADSPLHF.